Following are 20 T cell receptor beta chains from one sample sequenced in a study of blood T cell repertoires in COVID-19. Clones were sequenced by immunoSEQ multiplex PCR, and TCRdb holds only the in-frame ones, with some missing. This table holds 130,000 to 150,000 clones, about 89% found once. Sequencing was carried out using PBMCs or T cells enriched from blood (not recorded which). All receptors come from a man aged 55 to 70 who had recovered from COVID-19.

The chain employs TRBV5-6 and TRBJ2-7, with no clear D. This CDR3 has 12 residues. Germline-derived CDR1 and CDR2 are SGHDT and YYEEEE. V was cut by 0 bases and J by 5 bases, with 6 bases left in between. The CDR3 bases are TGTGCCAGCAGCTTGGCGGTCCACGAGCAGTACTTC. Translated, it gives CASSLAVHEQYF.

This CDR3 reads CASSQTNYEQYF. In DNA form, the CDR3 reads TGCGCCAGCAGCCAAACAAACTACGAGCAGTACTTC. The chain is built from TRBV5-1 and TRBJ2-7; D unclear. Germline V gene data show CDR1 as SGHRS and CDR2 as YFSETQ. CDR3 length: 12 amino acids. V was shortened by 4 bases and J by 3 bases, with 8 bases between the two germline ends.

The chain carries TRBV15 and TRBJ1-2; 12 bases line up with TRBD1. V shed 3 bases and J 6 bases; nucleotides not matched to a gene: 11. Germline V gene sequence: CDR1 LNHNV, CDR2 YYDKDF (reference sequence). The CDR3 runs to 17 residues. In DNA form, the CDR3 reads TGTGCCACCAGCAGCCCTCGGGACAGGGGGCTTTTGGATGGCTACACCTTC. Protein: CATSSPRDRGLLDGYTF. The full variable domain, rest sourced from reference TRBV15 and TRBJ1-2, is DAMVIQNPRYQVTQFGKPVTLSCSQTLNHNVMYWYQQKSSQAPKLLFHYYDKDFNNEADTPDNFQSRRPNTSFCFLDIRSPGLGDTAMYLCATSSPRDRGLLDGYTFGSGTRLTVV.

CDR3 bases: TGCAGCGTTGGTCTAGCGGGAGGCGAGCAGTACTTC. It specifies CSVGLAGGEQYF. V is TRBV29-1 and J is TRBJ2-7; 11 bases agree with TRBD2. This CDR3 is built from 12 residues. The germline V gene has CDR1 SQVTM and CDR2 ANQGSEA. V shed 4 bases, J shed 6 bases, and the junction held 2 bases outside the gene matches.

The J gene is TRBJ2-3, the V gene TRBV3-1 (or the pseudogene TRBV3-2); 10 positions match TRBD2. The CDR3 totals 14 residues. V dropped 1 base and J dropped 8; count of bases not matched to a gene: 3. Looked up from germline, CDR1 is LGHDT and CDR2 is YNNKEL (reference sequence). The CDR3 protein is CASSQASGGGTQYF. In DNA, the CDR3 is TGTGCCAGCAGCCAAGCTAGCGGGGGTGGTACGCAGTATTTT.

As DNA, the CDR3 is TGTGCCAGCAGTGACGGGGGGAGAACTAATGAAAAACTGTTTTTT. This translates into CASSDGGRTNEKLFF. This rearrangement joins TRBV6-1 to TRBJ1-4, with TRBD1 as a possible D gene (5 bases). The CDR3 length is 15 residues. The V gene lost 3 bases and the J gene lost 1 base, with 9 bases spanning the gap. The germline V gene has CDR1 MNHNS and CDR2 SASEGT.

The chain recombines TRBV13 with TRBJ2-1; 8 bases line up with TRBD2. The V gene end was trimmed by 5 bases and the J gene end by 9 bases; junction bases not matched to a gene: 18. Germline V gene lookup returns CDR1 PRHDT and CDR2 FYEKMQ (reference sequence). This CDR3 comprises 17 residues. The CDR3 DNA reads TGTGCCAGCAGCCTCTTCGTGTTGGTAGCGGGGCCCACTGAGCAGTTCTTC. As protein: CASSLFVLVAGPTEQFF.

V and J are TRBV28 and TRBJ1-6; maybe TRBD1 (5 bases). Looked up from germline, CDR1 is MDHEN and CDR2 is SYDVKM. The CDR3 is made up of 14 amino acids. The V and J ends lost 7 bases and 3 bases respectively, with 10 bases between them. The chain's CDR3 is CASTAGGYNSPLHF. The CDR3 DNA follows: TGTGCCAGCACCGCCGGGGGCTATAATTCACCCCTCCACTTT.

This clone was recorded only once. The V gene is TRBV28, the J gene TRBJ1-2, with TRBD1 matching over 8 bases. In germline, CDR1 is MDHEN, CDR2 SYDVKM. The V segment lost 10 bases and the J segment 8 bases; nucleotides outside the gene matches: 9. The CDR3 is 12 residues long. This chain's CDR3 is CATPGGAKGYTF. For the CDR3, the DNA is TGTGCCACCCCAGGGGGCGCGAAAGGCTACACCTTC.

This clone was picked up a small number of times. The chain links TRBV9 to TRBJ2-2; 10 nucleotides align to TRBD1. Germline CDR1 is SGDLS and CDR2 is YYNGEE. V was pared by 6 bases and J by 2 bases, with 10 bases of the junction left unmatched. This CDR3 region has 17 residues. The CDR3 nucleotides read TGTGCCAGCACCAGACAGGGGGCATTCCCAAACACCGGGGAGCTGTTTTTT. It specifies CASTRQGAFPNTGELFF. Variable domain in full (rest from reference TRBV9 and TRBJ2-2): DSGVTQTPKHLITATGQRVTLRCSPRSGDLSVYWYQQSLDQGLQFLIQYYNGEERAKGNILERFSAQQFPDLHSELNLSSLELGDSALYFCASTRQGAFPNTGELFFGEGSRLTVL.

In this sample, this clone turned up a few times. V and J are TRBV19 and TRBJ1-1; TRBD1 is a possible D gene (5 bases). This CDR3 contains 18 residues. The germline CDR1 and CDR2 sequences are LNHDA and SQIVND (reference sequence). The V end was cut by 3 bases, the J end by 1 base, with 21 bases between. The CDR3 DNA sequence: TGTGCCAGTAGTATCGGTCGATTGCGGGGACGCCAGAACACTGAAGCTTTCTTT. Its translation: CASSIGRLRGRQNTEAFF.

This clone appeared a single time. The rearrangement links TRBV19 to TRBJ2-3; 11 bases are a match to TRBD1. This CDR3 spans 16 amino acids. V was pared by 4 bases and J by 5 bases, with 8 bases of the junction left unmatched. The germline V gene encodes CDR1 LNHDA and CDR2 SQIVND (reference sequence). The CDR3 DNA reads TGTGCCAGTAGTAGTACCGGGACAGGGGGTTTAGATACGCAGTATTTT. Protein: CASSSTGTGGLDTQYF.

As regards this clone: Mismatch with germline at one junction end may stem from a read error. The chain joins TRBV5-1 to TRBJ2-3; a possible D gene is TRBD1 (6 bases). The CDR3 contains 14 residues. Germline lookup yields CDR1 SGHRS and CDR2 YFSETQ. The CDR3 coding sequence is TGCGCCAGCAGCTTGGTGAATGCGGGTCCCGGGACAACTTTT. It yields the protein CASSLVNAGPGTTF.

V gene TRBV5-1 combines with J gene TRBJ2-7; possible D gene TRBD2, 5 bases. The CDR3 is 17 amino acids. V was clipped by 2 bases and J by 3 bases, with 21 bases between them. Germline CDR1 SGHRS, CDR2 YFSETQ. CDR3 DNA: TGCGCCAGCAGCTTTGGAGTGTCAGGACTCCAGGACTACGAGCAGTACTTC. Amino acids: CASSFGVSGLQDYEQYF.

This clone was counted only a few times. The V gene is TRBV5-1, the J gene TRBJ2-2; 9 bases line up with TRBD1. With V trimmed by 5 bases and J by 2 bases, 7 bases remained unmatched. Germline V gives CDR1 SGHRS, CDR2 YFSETQ. The CDR3 runs to 16 residues. The CDR3 bases are TGCGCCAGCAGGGCCGGGACAGGGACCAACACCGGGGAGCTGTTTTTT. It yields the protein CASRAGTGTNTGELFF. The variable domain in full, completed from reference TRBV5-1 and TRBJ2-2, reads KAGVTQTPRYLIKTRGQQVTLSCSPISGHRSVSWYQQTPGQGLQFLFEYFSETQRNKGNFPGRFSGRQFSNSRSEMNVSTLELGDSALYLCASRAGTGTNTGELFFGEGSRLTVL.

V and J are TRBV10-2 and TRBJ2-1, with 8 bases matching TRBD1. This CDR3 is built from 14 residues. Germline V gene sequence: CDR1 WSHSY, CDR2 SAAADI. Trimming at V came to 7 bases and at J to 4 bases, leaving 6 bases not matched to a gene. CDR3 residues: CASKFGQGYNEQFF. As DNA, the CDR3 is TGCGCCAGCAAATTCGGACAGGGATACAATGAGCAGTTCTTC.

The rearrangement uses TRBV27 and TRBJ2-7, with TRBD2 as a possible D gene (6 bases). This CDR3 is 12 amino acids long. The ends were cut back, 0 bases at V and 8 bases at J, with 8 bases in the middle. Germline loops: CDR1 MNHEY, CDR2 SMNVEV (reference sequence). CDR3 nucleotides: TGTGCCAGCAGTTTATCAGGGAGGAAGCAGTACTTC. Translating it yields CASSLSGRKQYF.

J is TRBJ2-7 and V is TRBV7-9; 8 bases line up with TRBD1. The J segment lost 2 bases and the V segment lost 2 bases, leaving 5 bases of the junction unmatched. The CDR3 is 15 residues long. Germline V gives CDR1 SEHNR, CDR2 FQNEAQ (reference sequence). CDR3 sequence: CASSLRQGATYEQYF. DNA for the CDR3: TGTGCCAGCAGCTTAAGGCAGGGGGCCACCTACGAGCAGTACTTC.

This chain uses TRBV30 with TRBJ1-4; 8 bases match TRBD1. CDR3 length equals 14 residues. The germline CDR1 and CDR2 sequences are GTSNPN and SVGIG (reference sequence). The trim removed 3 bases at V and 6 bases at J, leaving 6 bases unmatched. CDR3 loop: CAWRITGGDEKLFF. DNA for the CDR3: TGTGCCTGGAGAATAACAGGGGGAGATGAAAAACTGTTTTTT. Full variable domain (missing parts from reference TRBV30 and TRBJ1-4): SQTIHQWPATLVQPVGSPLSLECTVEGTSNPNLYWYRQAAGRGLQLLFYSVGIGQISSEVPQNLSASRPQDRQFILSSKKLLLSDSGFYLCAWRITGGDEKLFFGSGTQLSVL.

In DNA, the CDR3 is TGTGCCAGCAGTGTCGGGACTAGCGGTAGCTCCTACGAGCAGTACTTC. Protein product: CASSVGTSGSSYEQYF. J is TRBJ2-7 and V is TRBV2; TRBD2 matches at 11 bases. CDR3 length equals 16 residues. CDR1 and CDR2 (germline): SNHLY, FYNNEI. Losses at the gene ends were 4 bases for V and 0 bases for J; bases not matched to a gene: 5.